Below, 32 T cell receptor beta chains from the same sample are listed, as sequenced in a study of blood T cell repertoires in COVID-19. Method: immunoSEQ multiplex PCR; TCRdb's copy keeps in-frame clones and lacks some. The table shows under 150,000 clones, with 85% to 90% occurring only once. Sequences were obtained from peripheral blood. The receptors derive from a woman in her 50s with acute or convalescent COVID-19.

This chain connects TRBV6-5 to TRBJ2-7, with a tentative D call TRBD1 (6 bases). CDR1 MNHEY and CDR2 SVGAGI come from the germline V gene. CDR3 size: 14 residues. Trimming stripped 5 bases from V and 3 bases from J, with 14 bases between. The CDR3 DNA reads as TGTGCCAGCAGTCCAAACCCACAGGGCTACGAGCAGTACTTC. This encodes CASSPNPQGYEQYF.

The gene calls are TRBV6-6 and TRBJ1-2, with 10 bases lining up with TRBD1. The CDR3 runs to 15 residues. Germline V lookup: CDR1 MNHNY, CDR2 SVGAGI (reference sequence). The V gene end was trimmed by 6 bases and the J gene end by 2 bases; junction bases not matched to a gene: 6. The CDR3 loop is CASSPDRGLNYGYTF. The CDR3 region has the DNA TGTGCCAGCAGCCCTGACAGGGGGCTCAACTATGGCTACACCTTC.

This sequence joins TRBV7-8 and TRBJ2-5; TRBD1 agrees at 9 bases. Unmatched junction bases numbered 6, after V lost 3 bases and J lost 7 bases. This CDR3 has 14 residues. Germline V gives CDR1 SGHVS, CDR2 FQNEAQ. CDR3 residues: CASSFLQGAMTQYF. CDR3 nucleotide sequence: TGTGCCAGCAGCTTCTTACAGGGGGCTATGACCCAGTACTTC.

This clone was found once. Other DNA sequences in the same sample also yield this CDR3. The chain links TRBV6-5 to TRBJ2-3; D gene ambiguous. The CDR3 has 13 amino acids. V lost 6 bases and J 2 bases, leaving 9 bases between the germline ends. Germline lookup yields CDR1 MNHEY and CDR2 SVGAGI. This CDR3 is CASRPEATDTQYF. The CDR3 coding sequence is TGTGCCAGCAGACCCGAGGCCACAGATACGCAGTATTTT.

The CDR3 here is CASSEGSLVRGPEAFF. For the CDR3, the DNA is TGCGCCAGCAGCGAGGGTTCACTGGTCAGGGGCCCTGAAGCTTTCTTT. The chain combines TRBV5-1 with TRBJ1-1; D is perhaps TRBD1 (6 bases). Germline CDR1 and CDR2: SGHRS and YFSETQ. Trimming shortened V by 4 bases and J by 6 bases, and 22 bases separated the two germline ends. The CDR3 has 16 residues.

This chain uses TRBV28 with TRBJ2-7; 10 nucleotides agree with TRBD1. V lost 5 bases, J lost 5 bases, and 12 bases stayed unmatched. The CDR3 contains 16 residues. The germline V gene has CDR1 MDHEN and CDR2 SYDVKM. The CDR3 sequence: CASSHSLTGGYDEQYF. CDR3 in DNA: TGTGCCAGCAGTCATTCCCTGACAGGGGGCTACGACGAGCAGTACTTC.

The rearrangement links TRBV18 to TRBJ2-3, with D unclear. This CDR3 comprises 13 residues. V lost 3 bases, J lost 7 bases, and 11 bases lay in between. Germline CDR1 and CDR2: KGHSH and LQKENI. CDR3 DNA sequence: TGTGCCAGCTCACCTCGAAACGACAATACGCAGTATTTT. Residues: CASSPRNDNTQYF.

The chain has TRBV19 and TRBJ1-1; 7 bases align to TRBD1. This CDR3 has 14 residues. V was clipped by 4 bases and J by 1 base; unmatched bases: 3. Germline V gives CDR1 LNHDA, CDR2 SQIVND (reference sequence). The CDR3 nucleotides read TGTGCCAGTAGTAATCAGGGGGGGAACACTGAAGCTTTCTTT. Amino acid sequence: CASSNQGGNTEAFF.

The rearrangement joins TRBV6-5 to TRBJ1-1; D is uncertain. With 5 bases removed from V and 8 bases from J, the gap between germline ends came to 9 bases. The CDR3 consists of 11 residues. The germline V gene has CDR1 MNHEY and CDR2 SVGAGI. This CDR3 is CASSNRVEAFF. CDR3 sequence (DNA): TGTGCCAGCAGTAACCGGGTCGAAGCTTTCTTT.

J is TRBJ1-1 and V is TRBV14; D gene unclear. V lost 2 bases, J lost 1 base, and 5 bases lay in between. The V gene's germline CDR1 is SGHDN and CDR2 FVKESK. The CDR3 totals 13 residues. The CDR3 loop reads CASSQNQNTEAFF. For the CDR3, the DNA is TGTGCCAGCAGCCAAAATCAGAACACTGAAGCTTTCTTT.

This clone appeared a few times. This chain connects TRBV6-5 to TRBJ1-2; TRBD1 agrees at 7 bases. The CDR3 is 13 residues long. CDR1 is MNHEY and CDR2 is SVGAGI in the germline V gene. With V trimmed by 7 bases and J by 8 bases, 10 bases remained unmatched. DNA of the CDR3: TGTGCCAGCACCATACAGGGGATGACGGGCTACACCTTC. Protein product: CASTIQGMTGYTF.

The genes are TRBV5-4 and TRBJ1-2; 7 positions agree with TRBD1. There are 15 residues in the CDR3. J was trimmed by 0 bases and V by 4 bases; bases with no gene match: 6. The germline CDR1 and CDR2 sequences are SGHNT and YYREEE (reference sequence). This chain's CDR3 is CASSQGDTTNYGYTF. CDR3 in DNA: TGTGCCAGCAGCCAGGGGGACACAACTAACTATGGCTACACCTTC.

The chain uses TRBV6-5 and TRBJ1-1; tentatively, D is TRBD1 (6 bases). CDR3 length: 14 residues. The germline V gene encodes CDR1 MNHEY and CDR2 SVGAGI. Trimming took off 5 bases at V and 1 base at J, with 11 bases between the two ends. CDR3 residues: CASSPGTPNTEAFF. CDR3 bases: TGTGCCAGCAGTCCCGGGACACCGAACACTGAAGCTTTCTTT.

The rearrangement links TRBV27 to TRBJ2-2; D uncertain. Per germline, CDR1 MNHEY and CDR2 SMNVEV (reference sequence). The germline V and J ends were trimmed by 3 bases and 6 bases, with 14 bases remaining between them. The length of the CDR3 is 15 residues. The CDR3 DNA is TGTGCCAGCAGTTTTACCATTTCCGGGTCCGGGGAGCTGTTTTTT. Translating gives CASSFTISGSGELFF.

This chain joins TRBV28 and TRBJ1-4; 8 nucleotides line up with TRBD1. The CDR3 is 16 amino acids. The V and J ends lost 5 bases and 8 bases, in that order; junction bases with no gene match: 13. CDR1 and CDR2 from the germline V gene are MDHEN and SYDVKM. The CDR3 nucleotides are TGTGCCAGCAGTCGGACTGGGGCAGGGGGCCTAGAAAAACTGTTTTTT. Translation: CASSRTGAGGLEKLFF.

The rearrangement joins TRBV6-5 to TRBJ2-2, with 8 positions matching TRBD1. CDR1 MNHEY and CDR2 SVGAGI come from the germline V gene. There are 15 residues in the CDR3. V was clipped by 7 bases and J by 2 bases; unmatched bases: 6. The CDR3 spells CASTVGQGNTGELFF. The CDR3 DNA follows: TGTGCCAGCACCGTAGGACAGGGAAACACCGGGGAGCTGTTTTTT.

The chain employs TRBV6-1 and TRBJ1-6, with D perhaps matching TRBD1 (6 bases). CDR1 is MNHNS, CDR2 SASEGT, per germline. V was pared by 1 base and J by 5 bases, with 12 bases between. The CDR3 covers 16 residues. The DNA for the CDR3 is TGTGCCAGCAGTGAAGGGGCAGGGGCCAATAATTCACCCCTCCACTTT. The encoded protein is CASSEGAGANNSPLHF.

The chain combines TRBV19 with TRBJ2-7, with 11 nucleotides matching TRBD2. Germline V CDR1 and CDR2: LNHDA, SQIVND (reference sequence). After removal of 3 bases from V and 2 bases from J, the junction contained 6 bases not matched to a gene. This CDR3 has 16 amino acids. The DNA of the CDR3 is TGTGCCAGTAGTATCGCAGGGACTAGCGGAACCTACGAGCAGTACTTC. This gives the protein CASSIAGTSGTYEQYF.

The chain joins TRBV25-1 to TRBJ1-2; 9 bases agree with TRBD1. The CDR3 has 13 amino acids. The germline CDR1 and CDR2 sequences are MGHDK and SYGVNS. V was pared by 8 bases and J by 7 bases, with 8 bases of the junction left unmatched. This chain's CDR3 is CASGRDRGSGYTF. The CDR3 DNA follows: TGTGCCAGCGGGAGAGACAGGGGGTCTGGCTACACCTTC.

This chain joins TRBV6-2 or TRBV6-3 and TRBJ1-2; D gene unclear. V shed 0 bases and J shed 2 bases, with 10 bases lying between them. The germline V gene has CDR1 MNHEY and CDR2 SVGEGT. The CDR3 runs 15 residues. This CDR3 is CASSYSGSLNYGYTF. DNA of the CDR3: TGTGCCAGCAGTTACTCGGGCAGCTTGAACTATGGCTACACCTTC.

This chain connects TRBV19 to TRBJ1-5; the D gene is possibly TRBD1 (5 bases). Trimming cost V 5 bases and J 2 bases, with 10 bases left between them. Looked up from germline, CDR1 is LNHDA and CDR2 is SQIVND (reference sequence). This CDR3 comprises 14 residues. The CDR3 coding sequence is TGTGCCAGTAGTGTCACGGGGGGCAATCAGCCCCAGCATTTT. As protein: CASSVTGGNQPQHF.

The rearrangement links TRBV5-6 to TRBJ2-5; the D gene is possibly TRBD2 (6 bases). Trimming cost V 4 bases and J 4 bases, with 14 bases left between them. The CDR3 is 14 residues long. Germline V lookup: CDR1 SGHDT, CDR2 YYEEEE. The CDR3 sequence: CASSRGTLVETQYF. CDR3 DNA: TGTGCCAGCAGCCGCGGGACCCTAGTAGAGACCCAGTACTTC.

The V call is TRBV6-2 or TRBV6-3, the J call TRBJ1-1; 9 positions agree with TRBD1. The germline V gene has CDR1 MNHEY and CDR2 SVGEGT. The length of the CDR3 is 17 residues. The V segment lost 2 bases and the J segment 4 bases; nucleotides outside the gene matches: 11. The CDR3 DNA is TGTGCCAGCAGTTACACCGGGACAGGGAAAATTAGCACTGAAGCTTTCTTT. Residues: CASSYTGTGKISTEAFF.

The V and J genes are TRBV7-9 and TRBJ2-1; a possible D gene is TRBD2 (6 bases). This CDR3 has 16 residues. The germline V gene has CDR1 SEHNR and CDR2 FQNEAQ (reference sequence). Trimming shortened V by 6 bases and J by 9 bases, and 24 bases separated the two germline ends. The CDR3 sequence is CASRQSGVGSKGEQFF. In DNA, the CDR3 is TGTGCCAGCAGACAGTCGGGAGTTGGATCGAAGGGTGAGCAGTTCTTC.

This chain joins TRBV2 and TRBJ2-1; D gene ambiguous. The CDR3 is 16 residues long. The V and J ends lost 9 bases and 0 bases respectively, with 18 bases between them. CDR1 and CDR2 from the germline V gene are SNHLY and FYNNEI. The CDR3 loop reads CASFSIVPSSYNEQFF. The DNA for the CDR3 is TGTGCCAGTTTTTCCATAGTCCCGAGCTCCTACAATGAGCAGTTCTTC.

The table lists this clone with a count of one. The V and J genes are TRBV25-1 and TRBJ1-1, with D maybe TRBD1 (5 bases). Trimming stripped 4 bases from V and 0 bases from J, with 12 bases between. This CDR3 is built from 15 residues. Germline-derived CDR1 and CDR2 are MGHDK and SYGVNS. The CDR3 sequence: CASSGGGAVNTEAFF. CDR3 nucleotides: TGTGCCAGCAGTGGGGGAGGGGCCGTGAACACTGAAGCTTTCTTT.

CDR3 sequence: CASSLERHDSPLHF. The CDR3 DNA follows: TGTGCCAGCAGCCTCGAGCGGCACGATTCACCCCTCCACTTT. The chain links TRBV5-4 to TRBJ1-6; no reliable D call. The CDR3 spans 14 residues. Germline-derived CDR1 and CDR2 are SGHNT and YYREEE (reference sequence). Between the trimmed V and J ends, which lost 4 bases and 8 bases, there was a span of 13 bases.

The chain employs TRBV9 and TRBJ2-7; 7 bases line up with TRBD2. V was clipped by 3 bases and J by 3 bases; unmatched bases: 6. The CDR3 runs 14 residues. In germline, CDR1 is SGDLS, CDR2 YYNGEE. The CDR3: CASSERGGHYEQYF. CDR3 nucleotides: TGTGCCAGCAGCGAGCGGGGAGGCCACTACGAGCAGTACTTC.

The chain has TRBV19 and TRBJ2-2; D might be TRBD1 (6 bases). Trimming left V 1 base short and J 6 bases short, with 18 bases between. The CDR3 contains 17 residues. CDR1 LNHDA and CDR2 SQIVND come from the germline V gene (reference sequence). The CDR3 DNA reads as TGTGCCAGTAGTATAGGGCCGCACAGGGTATGGGCCGGGGAGCTGTTTTTT. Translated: CASSIGPHRVWAGELFF.

The CDR3 here is CASSLPGSTGPPNTGELFF. The CDR3 nucleotides read TGCGCCAGCAGCTTGCCTGGGTCTACAGGACCCCCGAACACCGGGGAGCTGTTTTTT. The V gene is TRBV5-1, the J gene TRBJ2-2; the D gene is possibly TRBD1 (5 bases). V gave up 1 base and J gave up 0 bases, with 19 bases separating them. Germline loops: CDR1 SGHRS, CDR2 YFSETQ. CDR3 size: 19 residues.

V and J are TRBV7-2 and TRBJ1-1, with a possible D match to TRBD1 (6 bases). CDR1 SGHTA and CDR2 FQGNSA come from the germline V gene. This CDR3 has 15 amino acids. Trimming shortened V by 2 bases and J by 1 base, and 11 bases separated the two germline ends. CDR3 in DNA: TGTGCCAGCAGCTTATATATGGGACAGAACACTGAAGCTTTCTTT. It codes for CASSLYMGQNTEAFF.

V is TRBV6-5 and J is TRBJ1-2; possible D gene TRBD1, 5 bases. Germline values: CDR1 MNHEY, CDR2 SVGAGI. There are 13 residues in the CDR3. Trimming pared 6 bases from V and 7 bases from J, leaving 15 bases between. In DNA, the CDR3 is TGTGCCAGCAGCCTAGCCTTGGGGGGTGGCTACACCTTC. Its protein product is CASSLALGGGYTF.